This record looks at one T cell receptor (beta chain) sequence and its context. As originally analysed: Estimation of nucleated cell counts was performed using reference gene primer amplification. TCRdb's table, derived via immunoSEQ multiplex PCR, lists solely in-frame clones and lacks some. That table supplies the V and J calls and clone size; D and trimming were determined from the DNA. The sample yields roughly 100,000 clones, about nine tenths seen once. This CDR3 spans 15 amino acids. From germline, CDR1 is GTSNPN and CDR2 SVGIG (reference sequence). Trimming at V came to 1 base and at J to 7 bases, leaving 8 bases not matched to a gene. The data were obtained in a study of blood T cell repertoires in COVID-19. The wider study: Samples taken during acute and convalescent COVID-19 were collected in the United States, Italy and Spain. T cells, B-cell-depleted T cells, or PBMCs supplied cDNA or gDNA.

V and J are TRBV30 and TRBJ1-3; 9 positions match TRBD1. The sequencing sample was made of peripheral blood. The receptor was derived from a man between 45 and 60 years old with acute or convalescent COVID-19. CDR3 in amino acids: CAWSAGQGKGNTIYF. The CDR3 region has the DNA TGTGCCTGGAGTGCGGGACAGGGAAAGGGCAACACCATATATTTT.